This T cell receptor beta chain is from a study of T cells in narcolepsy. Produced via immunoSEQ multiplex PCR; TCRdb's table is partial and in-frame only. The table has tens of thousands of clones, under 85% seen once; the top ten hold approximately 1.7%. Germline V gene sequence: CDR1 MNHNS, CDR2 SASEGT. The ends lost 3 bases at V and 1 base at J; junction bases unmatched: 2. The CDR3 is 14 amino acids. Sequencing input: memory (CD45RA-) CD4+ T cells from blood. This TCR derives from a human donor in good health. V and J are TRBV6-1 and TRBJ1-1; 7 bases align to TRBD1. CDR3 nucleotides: TGTGCCAGCAGTGACCGACAGGGGAACACTGAAGCTTTCTTT. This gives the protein CASSDRQGNTEAFF.